This TCR beta chain is from a study of T cells after somatic rescue of genetic block. This clone was detected only a few times. Sequenced by immunoSEQ multiplex PCR; TCRdb stores in-frame clones only, minus some. This table holds about 72,000 clones, approximately 90% found once. Germline trimming cut 6 bases from V and 16 bases from J; bases unmatched to any gene: 8. CDR3 length: 12 amino acids. The germline V gene has CDR1 SNHLY and CDR2 FYNNEI. The chain joins TRBV2 to TRBJ2-4; 11 bases line up with TRBD2. This clonotype originated in a man aged 25-45 years. Specimen: peripheral blood mononuclear cells (PBMCs). The CDR3 region is CASRRLAGKPYF. In nucleotides, the CDR3 is TGTGCCAGCAGGAGACTAGCGGGGAAGCCCTACTTC. Complete variable domain (other parts from reference TRBV2 and TRBJ2-4): EPEVTQTPSHQVTQMGQEVILRCVPISNHLYFYWYRQILGQKVEFLVSFYNNEISEKSEIFDDQFSVERPDGSNFTLKIRSTKLEDSAMYFCASRRLAGKPYFGAGTRLSVL.